The following is a TCR beta chain sequence with its context. Its target antigen remains unknown. This entry is derived from a study of CXCR3-negative and CXCR3-positive naive CD8 T cells (dated by TCRdb to the late 2010s). Background on the whole study: About 150 million TRB reads were obtained in total, roughly 1.5 +/- 0.3 million reads per library. Diversity and physicochemical repertoire analyses covered around 10 donors pooled from two independent experiments. TRBV-TRBJ cluster analysis included naive subsets from roughly 5 donors and memory cells from 3 donors.

Via the germline V gene, CDR1 is SGHVS and CDR2 FQNEAQ. The CDR3 holds 15 amino acids from the cysteine to the phenylalanine. No nucleotide data were recorded. Instrument used: NextSeq 550. The Human TCR Profiling Kit (MiLaboratory) was used to prepare UMI-labeled 5' RACE TRB cDNA libraries. cDNA synthesis used the entire amount of extracted RNA, and PCR amplification then used the entire amount of cDNA produced. Libraries were prepared in parallel with an identical number of PCR cycles. Per the authors' processing: With a requirement of at least two reads per UMI, MIGEC and MiXCR extracted about 52,000 +/- 9,100 unique UMI-labeled TRB cDNA molecules per library. On average, each library contained about 40,000 +/- 10,000 functional in-frame TRB CDR3 nucleotide clonotypes without stop codons. After downsampling to 5000 UMI-labeled TRB molecules per sample, diversity metrics, including normalized Shannon-Wiener and Chao1, were computed in VDJtools. For the central five CDR3 residues, VDJtools calculated physicochemical properties weighted by clonotype size, namely interaction energy, strength, volume and Kidera factor 4. One entry per CDR3 protein sequence results from the TCRdb reprocessing of the reads, with DNA left out. Here the V and J calls rest on TCRdb's processing, not on the authors' analysis. The sample table records 38,000 or so distinct CDR3 sequences. The ten largest account for 14% of the sample.

Broad study findings and their caveats: Naive CXCR3-negative and CXCR3-positive cells from the same donor showed similar TRBV-TRBJ usage, whereas memory cells showed distinct patterns. Freshly isolated PBMCs were used for most assays because CXCR3 expression went down partially after cryopreservation. Repertoire diversity was comparably high in both naive subsets but much lower in memory CD8+ T cells. Because surface CD5, which is linked to self-reactivity in mice, was comparable between the naive subsets, TCR interaction strength was also inferred from the physicochemical properties of TRB CDR3s.

For each CD8+ T cell subset, flow sorting was done in triplicate, and 300,000 or so cells per subset went directly into RLT lysis buffer. Peripheral blood mononuclear cells were isolated from buffy coats by standard density gradient centrifugation. Total RNA was extracted from sorted cells using an RNeasy Mini Kit. The rearrangement joined TRBV7-8 to TRBJ1-2; the D call of TRBD1 rests on TCRdb alone, since no DNA is present to check it. The receptor comes from a human donor in good health. Some clones in this sample may be carry-over from other donors' samples. Specimen: memory CD8+ T cells from blood. Per the publication, the cell subset or site label means: conventional CD8+ memory T cells (TMEM), sorted as controls. The CDR3 amino acid sequence is: CASSFNPGTGGGYTF. Where the CDR3 stops, the reference TRBV7-8 and TRBJ1-2 genes take over; the full variable domain is GAGVSQSPRYKVAKRGQDVALRCDPISGHVSLFWYQQALGQGPEFLTYFQNEAQLDKSGLPSDRFFAERPEGSVSTLKIQRTQQEDSAVYLCASSFNPGTGGGYTFGSGTRLTVV.